One and the same sample provided the 16 T cell receptor beta chains below, sequenced in a study of T cell changes during pregnancy in multiple sclerosis (dated by TCRdb to the late 2010s). The protocol used for the library was the immunoSEQ multiplex PCR assay. TCRdb provides this immuneACCESS table in a form limited to in-frame rearrangements. Some clones are lacking; in checked studies, under half of them reflect an unresolved V gene, and why the rest are absent is not known. This sample is represented by about 120,000 clones; 85% to 95% of them were singletons. Roughly 5.7% of the sample is held by the ten biggest clonotypes. The sample consisted of peripheral blood, taken before pregnancy. The receptors come from a female donor with multiple sclerosis, enrolled in a pregnancy study.

This chain connects TRBV29-1 to TRBJ1-2; 9 nucleotides align to TRBD1. Germline-derived CDR1 and CDR2 are SQVTM and ANQGSEA. The CDR3 loop spans 12 amino acids. The junction had 7 bases not matched to a gene; V was cut back by 7 bases and J by 7 bases. The CDR3 region has the DNA TGCAGCGGCACAGGGGGCGCGGGTGGCTACACCTTC. It encodes CSGTGGAGGYTF.

This chain uses TRBV7-3 with TRBJ2-3; maybe TRBD2 (5 bases). Germline V gives CDR1 SGHTA, CDR2 FQGTGA. The CDR3 contains 16 residues. The V end lost 5 bases, the J end lost 3 bases, and 18 bases lay between the germline ends. In nucleotides, the CDR3 is TGTGCCAGCAGCCCCTCGGCGGGTTCGGTTACAGATACGCAGTATTTT. Protein sequence: CASSPSAGSVTDTQYF. Full variable domain (rest looked up from reference TRBV7-3 and TRBJ2-3): GAGVSQTPSNKVTEKGKYVELRCDPISGHTALYWYRQSLGQGPEFLIYFQGTGAADDSGLPNDRFFAVRPEGSVSTLKIQRTERGDSAVYLCASSPSAGSVTDTQYFGPGTRLTVL.

This chain uses TRBV19 with TRBJ1-5, with D perhaps matching TRBD1 (5 bases). The germline V gene encodes CDR1 LNHDA and CDR2 SQIVND (reference sequence). Trimming stripped 3 bases from V and 7 bases from J, with 16 bases between. The CDR3 runs to 15 residues. This CDR3 reads CASSISGDVRQPQHF. The DNA for the CDR3 is TGTGCCAGTAGTATTTCGGGGGATGTTAGACAGCCCCAGCATTTT.

The chain has TRBV23-1 and TRBJ2-1; the match to TRBD2 covers 8 bases. TRBV23-1 is assigned to the ORF class and has an uncertain function. This CDR3 spans 16 amino acids. V was clipped by 3 bases and J by 3 bases; unmatched bases: 7. The CDR3 DNA reads as TGCGCCAGCAGTCACTCCGGACTAGCAGGCTACAATGAGCAGTTCTTC. It specifies CASSHSGLAGYNEQFF.

The chain carries TRBV9 and TRBJ1-1; D is unclear. CDR1 SGDLS and CDR2 YYNGEE come from the germline V gene. Trimming left V 0 bases short and J 1 base short, with 13 bases between. The CDR3 length is 16 residues. In DNA form, the CDR3 reads TGTGCCAGCAGCGTAGGGGCAGACACGTCGAACACTGAAGCTTTCTTT. Translation: CASSVGADTSNTEAFF.

The rearrangement joins TRBV6-6 to TRBJ2-3, with 7 nucleotides matching TRBD1. The CDR3 totals 14 residues. Per germline, CDR1 MNHNY and CDR2 SVGAGI (reference sequence). After removal of 2 bases from V and 4 bases from J, the junction contained 3 bases not matched to a gene. As DNA, the CDR3 is TGTGCCAGCAGTTACATAGGGACAGCAGATACGCAGTATTTT. Translating it yields CASSYIGTADTQYF.

This clone has a single count. The rearrangement joins TRBV27 to TRBJ2-3, with 9 bases fitting TRBD1. Germline V lookup: CDR1 MNHEY, CDR2 SMNVEV (reference sequence). This CDR3 is built from 15 residues. The junction had 4 bases not matched to a gene; V was cut back by 6 bases and J by 0 bases. DNA for the CDR3: TGTGCCAGCAGCCGGGACAGGGTTAGCACAGATACGCAGTATTTT. This codes for CASSRDRVSTDTQYF.

The rearrangement uses TRBV6-4 and TRBJ1-1; tentatively, D is TRBD1 (5 bases). V was clipped by 4 bases and J by 1 base, with 7 bases between them. The CDR3 consists of 13 residues. Germline lookup yields CDR1 MRHNA and CDR2 SNTAGT. In DNA, the CDR3 is TGTGCCAGCAGTGCCACAGGGAACACTGAAGCTTTCTTT. This codes for CASSATGNTEAFF.

Of note for this clone: This likely comes from a read error, as the CDR3 has no conserved phenylalanine or tryptophan at its end. The DNA is omitted, as the CDR3 cannot be located on it reliably, and the CDR3 follows TCRdb's listing. This chain connects TRBV27 to TRBJ1-1; the table's D call, TRBD1, has no DNA check behind it. With termini counted, the CDR3 has 10 amino acids. Germline V gives CDR1 MNHEY, CDR2 SMNVEV (reference sequence). The CDR3 loop is CASSPLGQGP.

V is TRBV6-1 and J is TRBJ1-6, with D possibly being TRBD1 (6 bases). This CDR3 region has 16 residues. Per the germline V gene, CDR1 is MNHNS and CDR2 is SASEGT. Trimming cost V 4 bases and J 7 bases, with 17 bases left between them. CDR3 sequence: CASSGGTRPRNSPLHF. CDR3 in DNA: TGTGCCAGCAGTGGAGGGACAAGGCCCCGCAATTCACCCCTCCACTTT.

The V gene is TRBV7-9, the J gene TRBJ1-5; 8 nucleotides agree with TRBD1. This CDR3 comprises 15 residues. CDR1 is SEHNR and CDR2 is FQNEAQ in the germline V gene (reference sequence). The V segment lost 3 bases and the J segment 2 bases; nucleotides outside the gene matches: 3. The CDR3 sequence: CASSFDRGRNQPQHF. The CDR3 nucleotides are TGTGCCAGCAGCTTCGACAGGGGTCGCAATCAGCCCCAGCATTTT.

The gene calls are TRBV19 and TRBJ1-2, with 8 bases matching TRBD1. Per germline, CDR1 LNHDA and CDR2 SQIVND (reference sequence). CDR3 size: 13 residues. After removal of 6 bases from V and 6 bases from J, the junction contained 6 bases not matched to a gene. The CDR3 here is CASSRMDRDGYTF. For the CDR3, the DNA is TGTGCCAGTAGCAGAATGGACAGGGATGGCTACACCTTC.

J is TRBJ2-1 and V is TRBV6-1; D unclear. V was cut by 6 bases and J by 4 bases, with 7 bases left in between. The CDR3 length is 12 residues. The germline gives CDR1 MNHNS, CDR2 SASEGT. The CDR3, as DNA: TGTGCCAGCAGCGGAGAGTACAATGAGCAGTTCTTC. Encoded protein: CASSGEYNEQFF.

The CDR3 spells CASSSGQGLSYTF. The CDR3 DNA reads TGTGCCAGCAGTTCTGGACAGGGTCTGAGCTACACCTTC. V is TRBV6-5 and J is TRBJ1-2, with 8 positions matching TRBD1. Trimming took 4 bases from V and 9 from J; bases not matched to a gene: 7. From germline, CDR1 is MNHEY and CDR2 SVGAGI. The CDR3 sequence is 13 residues long.

This chain joins TRBV27 and TRBJ2-2, with 7 bases matching TRBD1. With 3 bases clipped from V and 2 bases from J, the junction kept 9 bases outside the gene matches. There are 17 residues in the CDR3. Germline V gives CDR1 MNHEY, CDR2 SMNVEV (reference sequence). CDR3 amino acids: CASSFSGGPSNTGELFF. The CDR3 DNA follows: TGTGCCAGCAGTTTTTCAGGGGGTCCATCCAACACCGGGGAGCTGTTTTTT.

The rearrangement joins TRBV29-1 to TRBJ1-2; TRBD1 aligns across 8 bases. CDR3 length: 13 residues. V shed 6 bases, J shed 7 bases, and the junction held 10 bases outside the gene matches. Germline CDR1 is SQVTM and CDR2 is ANQGSEA. DNA of the CDR3: TGCAGCGTCACAGACAGGGGCCCTTCTGGCTACACCTTC. Protein sequence: CSVTDRGPSGYTF.